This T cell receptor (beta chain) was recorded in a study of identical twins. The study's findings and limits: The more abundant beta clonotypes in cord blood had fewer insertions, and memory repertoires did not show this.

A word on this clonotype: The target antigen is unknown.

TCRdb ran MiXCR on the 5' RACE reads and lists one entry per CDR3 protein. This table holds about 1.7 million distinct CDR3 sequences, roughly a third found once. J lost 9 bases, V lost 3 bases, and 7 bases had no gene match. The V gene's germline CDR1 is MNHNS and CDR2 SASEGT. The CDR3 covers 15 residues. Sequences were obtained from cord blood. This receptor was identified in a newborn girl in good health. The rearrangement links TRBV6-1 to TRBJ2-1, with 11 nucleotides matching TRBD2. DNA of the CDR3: TGTGCCAGCAGTGACAGTAGCGGGAGGGCCCCTGAGCAGTTCTTC. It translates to CASSDSSGRAPEQFF.